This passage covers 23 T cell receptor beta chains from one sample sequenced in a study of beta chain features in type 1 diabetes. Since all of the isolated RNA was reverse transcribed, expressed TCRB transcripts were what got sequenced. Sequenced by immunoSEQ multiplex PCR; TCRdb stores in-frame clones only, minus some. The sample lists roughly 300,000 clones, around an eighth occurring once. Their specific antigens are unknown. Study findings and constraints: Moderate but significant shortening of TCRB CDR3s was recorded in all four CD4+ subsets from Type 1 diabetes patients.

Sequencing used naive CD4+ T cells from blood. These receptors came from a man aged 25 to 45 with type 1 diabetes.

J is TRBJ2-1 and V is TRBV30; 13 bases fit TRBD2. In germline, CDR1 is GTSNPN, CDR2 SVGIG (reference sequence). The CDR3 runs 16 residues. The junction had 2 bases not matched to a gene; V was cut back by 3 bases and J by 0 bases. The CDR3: CAWRTSGRSSYNEQFF. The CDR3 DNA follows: TGTGCCTGGAGGACTAGCGGGAGGAGCTCCTACAATGAGCAGTTCTTC.

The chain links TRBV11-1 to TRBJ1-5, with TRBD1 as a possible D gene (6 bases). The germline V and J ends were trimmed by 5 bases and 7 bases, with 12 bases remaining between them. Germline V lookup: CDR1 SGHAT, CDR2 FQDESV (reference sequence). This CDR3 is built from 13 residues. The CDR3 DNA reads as TGTGCCAGCAGCCTTACAGGGTTGCAGCCCCAGCATTTT. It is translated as CASSLTGLQPQHF.

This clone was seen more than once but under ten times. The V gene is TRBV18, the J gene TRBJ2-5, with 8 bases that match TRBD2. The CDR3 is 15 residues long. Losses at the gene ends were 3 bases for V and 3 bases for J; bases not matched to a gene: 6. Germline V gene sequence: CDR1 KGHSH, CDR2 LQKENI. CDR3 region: CASSPFSGNEETQYF. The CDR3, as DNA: TGTGCCAGCTCACCGTTTAGCGGGAACGAAGAGACCCAGTACTTC.

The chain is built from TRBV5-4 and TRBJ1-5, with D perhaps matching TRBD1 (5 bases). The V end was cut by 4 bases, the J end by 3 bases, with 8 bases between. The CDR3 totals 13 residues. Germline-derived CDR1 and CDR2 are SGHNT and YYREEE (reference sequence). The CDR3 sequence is CASSEGLNQPQHF. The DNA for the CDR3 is TGTGCCAGCAGCGAGGGACTCAATCAGCCCCAGCATTTT.

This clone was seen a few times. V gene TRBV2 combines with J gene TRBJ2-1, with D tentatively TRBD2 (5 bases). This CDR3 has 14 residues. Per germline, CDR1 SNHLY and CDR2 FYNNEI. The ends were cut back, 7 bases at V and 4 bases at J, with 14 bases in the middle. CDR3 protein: CASMERTLYNEQFF. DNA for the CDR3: TGTGCCAGCATGGAGCGGACCCTTTACAATGAGCAGTTCTTC.

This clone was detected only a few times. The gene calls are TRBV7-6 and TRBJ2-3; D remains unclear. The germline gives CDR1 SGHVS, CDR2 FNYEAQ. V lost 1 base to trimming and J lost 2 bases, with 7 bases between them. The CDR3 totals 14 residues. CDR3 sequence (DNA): TGTGCCAGCAGCTTAGACTTCTTCACAGATACGCAGTATTTT. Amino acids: CASSLDFFTDTQYF.

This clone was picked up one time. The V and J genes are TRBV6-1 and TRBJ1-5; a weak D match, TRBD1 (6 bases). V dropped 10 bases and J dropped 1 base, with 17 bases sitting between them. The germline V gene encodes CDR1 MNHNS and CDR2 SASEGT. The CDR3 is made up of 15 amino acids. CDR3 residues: CATSARGRSNQPQHF. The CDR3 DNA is TGTGCCACCTCCGCCAGGGGAAGAAGCAATCAGCCCCAGCATTTT.

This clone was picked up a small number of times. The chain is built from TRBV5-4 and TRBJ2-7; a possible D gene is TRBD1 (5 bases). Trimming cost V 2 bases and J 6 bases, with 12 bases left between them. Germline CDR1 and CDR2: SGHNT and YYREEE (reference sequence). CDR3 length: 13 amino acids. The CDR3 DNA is TGTGCCAGCAGCTTACCAGGGTCCCCCGAGCAGTACTTC. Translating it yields CASSLPGSPEQYF.

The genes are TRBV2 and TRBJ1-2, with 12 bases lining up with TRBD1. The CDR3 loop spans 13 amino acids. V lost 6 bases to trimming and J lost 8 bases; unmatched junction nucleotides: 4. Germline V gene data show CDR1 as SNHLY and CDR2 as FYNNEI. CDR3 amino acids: CASSGTGGGGYTF. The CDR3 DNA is TGTGCCAGCAGCGGGACAGGGGGCGGAGGCTACACCTTC.

CDR3 in amino acids: CASRGGFLDQPQHF. CDR3 bases: TGTGCCAGCAGAGGAGGGTTTTTGGATCAGCCCCAGCATTTT. The rearrangement joins TRBV6-1 to TRBJ1-5; D is undetermined. CDR1 and CDR2 from the germline V gene are MNHNS and SASEGT. The ends were cut back, 6 bases at V and 5 bases at J, with 14 bases in the middle. The CDR3 is 14 residues long.

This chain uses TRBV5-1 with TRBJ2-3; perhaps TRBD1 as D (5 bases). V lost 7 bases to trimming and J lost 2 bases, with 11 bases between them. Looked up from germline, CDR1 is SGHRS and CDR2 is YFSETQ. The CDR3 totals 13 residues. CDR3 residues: CASADIDTDTQYF. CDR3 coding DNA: TGCGCCAGCGCGGACATTGACACAGATACGCAGTATTTT.

The CDR3, as DNA: TGTGCCAGCAGAACCAGGGAGGGGGTGAACACTGAAGCTTTCTTT. Its translation is CASRTREGVNTEAFF. The J gene is TRBJ1-1, the V gene TRBV2; D may be TRBD1 (6 bases). CDR3 length: 15 amino acids. Germline V CDR1 and CDR2: SNHLY, FYNNEI. V dropped 6 bases and J dropped 0 bases, with 14 bases sitting between them.

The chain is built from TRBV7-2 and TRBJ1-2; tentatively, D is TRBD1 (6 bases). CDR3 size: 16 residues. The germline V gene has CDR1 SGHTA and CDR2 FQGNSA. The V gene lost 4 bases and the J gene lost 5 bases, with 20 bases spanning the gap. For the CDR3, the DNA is TGTGCCAGCAGCTCTTACGGCCTTGAAACAGGGTATGGCTACACCTTC. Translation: CASSSYGLETGYGYTF.

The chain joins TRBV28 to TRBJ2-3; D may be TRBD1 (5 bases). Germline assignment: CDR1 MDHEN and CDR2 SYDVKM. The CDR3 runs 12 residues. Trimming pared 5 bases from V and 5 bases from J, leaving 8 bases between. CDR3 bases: TGTGCCAGCAGTGAAGACAGAGATACGCAGTATTTT. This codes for CASSEDRDTQYF. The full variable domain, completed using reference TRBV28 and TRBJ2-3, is DVKVTQSSRYLVKRTGEKVFLECVQDMDHENMFWYRQDPGLGLRLIYFSYDVKMKEKGDIPEGYSVSREKKERFSLILESASTNQTSMYLCASSEDRDTQYFGPGTRLTVL.

The CDR3 nucleotides are TGTGCCAGCAGAGGACTAGCGGGAACGTACAATGAGCAGTTCTTC. It specifies CASRGLAGTYNEQFF. The chain carries TRBV6-5 and TRBJ2-1, with TRBD2 identical over 12 bases. The ends lost 6 bases at V and 4 bases at J; junction bases unmatched: 4. The CDR3 is 15 amino acids. Per germline, CDR1 MNHEY and CDR2 SVGAGI.

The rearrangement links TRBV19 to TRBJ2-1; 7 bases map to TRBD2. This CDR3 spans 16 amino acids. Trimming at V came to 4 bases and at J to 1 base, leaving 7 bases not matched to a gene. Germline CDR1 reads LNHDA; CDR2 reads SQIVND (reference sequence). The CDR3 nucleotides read TGTGCCAGTAGTACTATAGCGGGTCCTTCCTACAATGAGCAGTTCTTC. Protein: CASSTIAGPSYNEQFF.

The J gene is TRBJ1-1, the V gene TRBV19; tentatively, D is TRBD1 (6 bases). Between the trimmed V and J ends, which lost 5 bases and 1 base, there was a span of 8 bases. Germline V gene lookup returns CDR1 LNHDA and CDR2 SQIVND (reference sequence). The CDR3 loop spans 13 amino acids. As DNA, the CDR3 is TGTGCCAGTAGTGACAGGACGAACACTGAAGCTTTCTTT. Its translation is CASSDRTNTEAFF. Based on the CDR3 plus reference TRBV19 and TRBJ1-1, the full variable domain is DGGITQSPKYLFRKEGQNVTLSCEQNLNHDAMYWYRQDPGQGLRLIYYSQIVNDFQKGDIAEGYSVSREKKESFPLTVTSAQKNPTAFYLCASSDRTNTEAFFGQGTRLTVV.

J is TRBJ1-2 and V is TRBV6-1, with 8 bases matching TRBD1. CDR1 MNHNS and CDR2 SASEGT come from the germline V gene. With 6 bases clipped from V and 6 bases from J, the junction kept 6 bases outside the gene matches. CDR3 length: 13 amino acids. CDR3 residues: CASRPDRDHGYTF. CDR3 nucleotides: TGTGCCAGCAGACCGGACAGGGACCATGGCTACACCTTC.

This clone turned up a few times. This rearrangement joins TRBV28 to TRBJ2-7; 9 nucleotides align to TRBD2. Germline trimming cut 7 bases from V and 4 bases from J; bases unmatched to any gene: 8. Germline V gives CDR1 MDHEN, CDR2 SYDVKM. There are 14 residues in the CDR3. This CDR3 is CASTELAGSYEQYF. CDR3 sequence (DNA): TGTGCCAGCACTGAACTAGCGGGTAGTTACGAGCAGTACTTC.

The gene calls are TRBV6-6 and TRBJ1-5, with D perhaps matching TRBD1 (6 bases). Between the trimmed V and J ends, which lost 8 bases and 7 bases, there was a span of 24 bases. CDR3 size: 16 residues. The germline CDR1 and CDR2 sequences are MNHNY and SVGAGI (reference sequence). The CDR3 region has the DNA TGTGCCAGCCAACGGGCCTTAGCCCGGGGGGCCCAGCCCCAGCATTTT. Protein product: CASQRALARGAQPQHF.

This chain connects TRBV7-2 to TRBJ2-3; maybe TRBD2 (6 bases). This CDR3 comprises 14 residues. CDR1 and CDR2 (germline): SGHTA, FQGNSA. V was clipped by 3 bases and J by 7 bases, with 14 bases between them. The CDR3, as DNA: TGTGCCAGCAGCTTCAGTCTAGCGAGGAATACGCAGTATTTT. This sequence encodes CASSFSLARNTQYF.

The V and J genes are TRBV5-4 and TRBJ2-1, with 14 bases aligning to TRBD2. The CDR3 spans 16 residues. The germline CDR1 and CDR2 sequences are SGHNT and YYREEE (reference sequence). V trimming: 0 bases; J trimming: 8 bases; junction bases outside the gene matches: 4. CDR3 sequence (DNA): TGTGCCAGCAGCTTGGCGTGGACTAGCGGGAGGCATGAGCAGTTCTTC. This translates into CASSLAWTSGRHEQFF.

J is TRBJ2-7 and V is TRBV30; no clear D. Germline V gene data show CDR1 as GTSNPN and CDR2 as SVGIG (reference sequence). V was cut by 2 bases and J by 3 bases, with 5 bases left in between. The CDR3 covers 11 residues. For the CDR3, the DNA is TGTGCCTGGAGTCGAGTCTACGAGCAGTACTTC. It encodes CAWSRVYEQYF.